The rows below give T cell receptor beta chains drawn from one sample of a study of human T cells and chemical hapten exposure. TCRdb re-derived calls from the RACE reads in MiXCR, one entry per CDR3 protein. The sample lists approximately 260,000 distinct CDR3 sequences; about 9% were seen once. Sequencing was performed on whole blood, taken in connection with sensitization to the hapten diphenylcyclopropenone (DPC). These receptors were obtained from a woman aged 40 to 50 with alopecia areata. Some clones in this sample may be carry-over from other donors' samples. The CDR3 runs from the conserved cysteine through the conserved F or W. D genes are given only for firm matches. Expanded clones get a size class; other rows say once, few or many, or leave the size out.

D,J,size,V,DNA,CDR3
NA,TRBJ2-1,NA,TRBV2,TGTGCCAGCGTCTGGCAGGGCGCCTACAATGAGCAGTTCTTC,CASVWQGAYNEQFF
NA,TRBJ2-2,NA,TRBV10-3,TGTGCCAGTAGTAGCGGCCGTGTAGAGAACACCGGGGAGCTGTTTTTT,CASSSGRVENTGELFF
TRBD1,TRBJ1-1,many,TRBV7-2,TGTGCCAGCAGCTTAGCCCCGGGACAGGGGGCCCAGACTGAAGCTTTCTTT,CASSLAPGQGAQTEAFF
NA,TRBJ2-1,few,TRBV4-1,TGCGCCAGCAGCTTTTTAGGGGGGAATGAGCAGTTCTTC,CASSFLGGNEQFF
NA,TRBJ1-1,NA,TRBV5-1,TGCGCCAGCAGCTTGCTTGATTTGAACACTGAAGCTTTCTTT,CASSLLDLNTEAFF
NA,TRBJ2-3,few,TRBV27,TGTGCCAGCGGCACCCTATCCCAGGGTCCCTTCACAGATACGCAGTATTTT,CASGTLSQGPFTDTQYF
TRBD1,TRBJ1-4,NA,TRBV28,TGTGCCAGCAGTTCGGGACAGGGGAGAGAAAAACTGTTTTTT,CASSSGQGREKLFF
NA,TRBJ2-5,few,TRBV2,TGTGCCAGCAGTGAATTCGGCAGGCAACTCAACCAGTACTTC,CASSEFGRQLNQYF
TRBD1,TRBJ2-7,few,TRBV12-3/TRBV12-4,TGTGCCAGCAGACCAACCGGGACAGGTGCCTACGAGCAGTACTTC,CASRPTGTGAYEQYF
NA,TRBJ2-2,NA,TRBV9,TGTGCCAGCAGCTTGACTAGACAAGGGACCGGGGAGCTGTTTTTT,CASSLTRQGTGELFF
NA,TRBJ1-1,NA,TRBV5-6,TGTGCCAGCGATGACGGCCCTGCTCTGGGGAACACTGAAGCTTTCTTT,CASDDGPALGNTEAFF
NA,TRBJ2-5,few,TRBV7-9,TGTGCCAGCAGCTTAGCGCCAGGGGGAGGTGAGACCCAGTACTTC,CASSLAPGGGETQYF
TRBD2,TRBJ2-7,NA,TRBV13,TGTGCCAGCAGCTTTGGGGGACTAGACTCCTACGAGCAGTACTTC,CASSFGGLDSYEQYF
NA,TRBJ1-5,NA,TRBV4-2,TGTGCCAGCAGCCAAGAAAGGGGCCCACTGCATTTT,CASSQERGPLHF
NA,TRBJ2-7,NA,TRBV28,TGTGCCAGCAGCCCCGGGCCATGGGGGCAGTACTTC,CASSPGPWGQYF
TRBD1,TRBJ2-6,NA,TRBV7-8,TGTGCCAGCAGCCCAGGACAGGGGAGGTCTTATGGGGCCAACGTCCCGACTTTC,CASSPGQGRSYGANVPTF
NA,TRBJ2-3,few,TRBV12-3/TRBV12-4,TGTGCCAGCAGAACCGAGGGGGAGTCAGATACGCAGTATTTT,CASRTEGESDTQYF
NA,TRBJ1-1,NA,TRBV7-9,TGTGCCAGCAGCCCTGGATTTGTGTACACTGAAGCTTTCTTT,CASSPGFVYTEAFF
TRBD1,TRBJ2-3,NA,TRBV5-1,TGCGCCAGCAGACCGGGACAGAACACAGATACGCAGTATTTT,CASRPGQNTDTQYF
NA,TRBJ1-2,few,TRBV28,TGTGCCAGCAGTCTACAAGCCACAGGGTCGGGCTACACCTTC,CASSLQATGSGYTF
NA,TRBJ2-3,few,TRBV14,TGTGCCAGCAGCCAAGATCCCGGCTTACGCACAGATACGCAGTATTTT,CASSQDPGLRTDTQYF
NA,TRBJ2-3,few,TRBV4-3,TGCGCCAGCAGCCCCGGACTCCCTCCAGATACGCAGTATTTT,CASSPGLPPDTQYF
NA,TRBJ1-6,few,TRBV27,TGTGCCAGCAGGAAAGACAATATCCATAATTCACCCCTCCACTTT,CASRKDNIHNSPLHF
TRBD1,TRBJ2-7,NA,TRBV10-3,TGTGCCATCAGTGATCCGTTTGTAGCAGGACAGGGCTCCTACGAGCAGTACTTC,CAISDPFVAGQGSYEQYF
NA,TRBJ2-7,few,TRBV6-1,TGTGCCAGCAGTCTGTTAAGTAGCAGGGGGGGAAACGAGCAGTACTTC,CASSLLSSRGGNEQYF
NA,TRBJ2-7,few,TRBV5-6,TGTGCCAGCAGCTTGTACGGGCCAAACCCCTCTAACGAGCAGTACTTC,CASSLYGPNPSNEQYF
NA,TRBJ2-1,few,TRBV2,TGTGCCAGCAGCTCAGGAGGGGGAGGTGAGCAGTTCTTC,CASSSGGGGEQFF
NA,TRBJ1-1,NA,TRBV6-5,TGTGCCAGCAGCCCGAGACGATACACTGAAGCTTTCTTT,CASSPRRYTEAFF
NA,TRBJ1-5,NA,TRBV16,TGTGCCAGCAGAAAAGACGAAGATTCGGCCCAGCCCCAGCATTTT,CASRKDEDSAQPQHF
TRBD2,TRBJ2-2,few,TRBV28,TGTGCCAGCACCCTTAGCGGGAGGGCCGGCACCGGGGAGCTGTTTTTT,CASTLSGRAGTGELFF
NA,TRBJ2-7,NA,TRBV7-2,TGTGCCAGCAGCTTTTTGCGCTCTAGCTCCTACGAGCAGTACTTC,CASSFLRSSSYEQYF
TRBD2,TRBJ2-3,many,TRBV12-3/TRBV12-4,TGTGCCAGCAGTTCCCTTCTCGGGGGGACGCTAGCGGGAGGGGATACGCAGTATTTT,CASSSLLGGTLAGGDTQYF
TRBD2,TRBJ2-7,NA,TRBV29-1,TGCAGCGTGTCCGGGACTAGCGGGAGAGGCGAGCAGTACTTC,CSVSGTSGRGEQYF